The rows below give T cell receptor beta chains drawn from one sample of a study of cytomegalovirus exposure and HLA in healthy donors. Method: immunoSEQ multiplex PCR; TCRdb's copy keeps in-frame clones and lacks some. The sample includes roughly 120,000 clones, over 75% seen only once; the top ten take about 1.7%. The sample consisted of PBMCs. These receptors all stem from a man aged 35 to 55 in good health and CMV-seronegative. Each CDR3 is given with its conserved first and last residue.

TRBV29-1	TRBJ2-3	CSVESETNTQYF
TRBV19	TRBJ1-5	CASTSGQDNQPQHF
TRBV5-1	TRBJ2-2	CASSLASRLLEELFF
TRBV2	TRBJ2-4	CASTGGSWNSQYF
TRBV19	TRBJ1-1	CASADRANTEAFF
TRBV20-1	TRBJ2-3	CSAGRGDTQYF
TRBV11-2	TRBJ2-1	CASSLADRIYNEQFF
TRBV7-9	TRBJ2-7	CSSSFGQGFYEQYF
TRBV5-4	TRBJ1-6	CASSLGGGSPYNSPLHF
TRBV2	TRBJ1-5	CASSGFRALEPQHF
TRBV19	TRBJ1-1	CASNPGQNTEAFF